This TCR beta chain was obtained from a study of cytomegalovirus exposure and HLA in healthy donors. Trimming cost V 3 bases and J 2 bases, with 11 bases left between them. This CDR3 spans 15 amino acids. Germline lookup yields CDR1 LNHNV and CDR2 YYDKDF (reference sequence). The study ran its PCR with 60 Vbeta and 13 Jbeta primers. TCRdb's copy holds only in-frame clones and misses some; the assay was immunoSEQ multiplex PCR. The sample's table shows about 140,000 clones. General study points: When analyzed later, a missense DCLRE1C variant was found to be linked to TCR beta V- and J-gene trimming.

Turning to this clone: The antigen remains unidentified.

This TCR was sampled from a male donor in good health and CMV-seronegative. The sequenced material came from PBMCs. The chain is built from TRBV15 and TRBJ1-5; TRBD1 is a possible D gene (5 bases). CDR3: CATSSGGSRNQPQHF. The CDR3 bases are TGTGCCACCAGCAGTGGGGGGAGTCGCAATCAGCCCCAGCATTTT.